This T cell receptor (beta chain) was sequenced during a study of PD-L1 blockade in urothelial cancer (dated by TCRdb to 2016 to 2017). The study in broad terms: Therapy was started at some point between 2014 and 2016 for all patients, and atezolizumab 1,200 mg was administered intravenously every 3 weeks. About 90% of the roughly 29 patients were identified as males with urothelial cancer of bladder origin, and a prior smoking history was reported by 18 of 29 patients. Whole exome sequencing and RNA sequencing of pretreatment tumors were performed alongside TCR sequencing in the same patients. Blood samples were analyzed at 3 weeks after treatment start (second dose) and at 6 weeks after treatment start. The study was an exploratory multi-omic analysis of somatic, immune and clinical correlates of response to PD-L1 blockade with atezolizumab in urothelial cancer. Some 29 patients had pretreatment blood TCR-seq, 24 had at least one posttreatment blood collection, and 24 had tumor TCR-seq. Patients had an ECOG performance status of 0 or 1 and had received between 0 and 3 prior chemotherapy regimens. Pretreatment tumor samples and matched peripheral blood, collected serially before and after atezolizumab treatment, underwent TCR sequencing. Durable clinical benefit was achieved by nine patients but not by the remaining 20. Durable clinical benefit was defined as progression-free survival longer than 6 months, and TCR features were also tested against progression-free and overall survival. A median of approximately 140,000 T cells and 65,000 to 90,000 unique TCRs was obtained from blood samples, and a median clonality of approximately 0.08 was observed.

The time point label here, explained by the study, means: pretreatment peripheral blood. A total of some 30 patients with locally advanced or metastatic urothelial carcinoma, treated at Memorial Sloan Kettering on a trial protocol, made up the cohort. Peripheral blood mononuclear cells were collected pretreatment and during treatment, with between 1 and 8 total time points per patient. The Qiagen DNeasy Blood extraction kit was used to purify genomic DNA from total PBMCs and tumor samples. PBMCs were collected pretreatment and during treatment, and were isolated and stored as previously described. Synthetic TCR analog templates were spiked into each PCR so that absolute template abundance could be estimated from read counts. TCRbeta CDR3 regions were amplified from genomic DNA with bias-controlled V and J gene primers using the immunoSEQ assay. Sequencing of rearranged TCRbeta segments was done at approximately 20X coverage. The authors processed their data as follows. Clustering was used to correct sequencing errors, and CDR3s were annotated against IMGT to assign V, D and J genes. Downstream analyses used only productive TCRbeta rearrangements and left out out-of-frame or stop-codon sequences. To compute clonality, Shannon entropy was normalized by the log of the number of unique productive sequences and then subtracted from one. Clones differing between time points or between blood and tumor were identified by Fisher's exact test with Benjamini-Hochberg correction at adjusted p below 0.01. The clones in this table, taken by TCRdb from immuneACCESS, are in-frame only. Not every clone is retained; where verified, under half of the shortfall comes from an unresolved V gene, and the cause of the rest is unknown. From that table come the V and J calls and clone size; the DNA was used to work out D and trimming. The sample yields fewer than 45,000 clones; roughly four fifths were counted once. Roughly 7% of the sample is in the top ten clones.

Broader findings and caveats from the paper: A pretreatment peripheral blood TCR clonality below the median was linked to improved progression-free and overall survival. Because the sample size was small (n of about 30) and many of the analyses were exploratory, the results are meant to be hypothesis-generating. Patients with durable benefit showed greater expansion of tumor-associated TCR clones in peripheral blood 3 weeks after starting treatment (n ≈ 23, p = 0.022).

V is trimmed back by 4 bases and J by 5 bases, and the junction contains 6 bases that no gene match accounts for. From cysteine to phenylalanine, the CDR3 is 14 amino acids long. Of the read, only the CDR3 DNA is kept; its 42 bases are in frame from base 1. CDR1 and CDR2 (SGHRS, YFSETQ) derive from the germline V gene. This clone was seen more than once but under ten times. The clone's antigen remains unknown. No much larger clonotype is one base removed from it; base qualities were not supplied. The V gene is TRBV5-1 and the J gene is TRBJ2-1; the central 7 bases match TRBD1. Source: PBMCs, taken around atezolizumab (anti-PD-L1) treatment. This clonotype originated in a man aged 55 to 70 with urothelial cancer. The nucleotide sequence reads TGCGCCAGCAGCCTGGCCAGGGGGAACAATGAGCAGTTCTTC. The encoded protein is CASSLARGNNEQFF.